This T cell receptor (beta chain) came from a study of regulatory T cells in long-lasting Graves disease. Stated time point: persistent/refractory GD, antithyroid drugs over 5 years with positive TRAb. PBMC RNA served as the TCR library source. Patient provenance is recorded as an endocrinology department in Xi'an, China. Blood from the periphery, around 9 milliliters in all, was drawn into EDTA tubes. Study conclusions and caveats: Segments TRBV28, TRBJ1-2 and TRBJ2-5 showed preferential usage in persistent disease. Exclusively peripheral blood, rather than thyroid tissue, was studied.

Only a few counts were recorded for this clonotype. What it binds is not known. A read error may account for a junction end that differs from germline. Through Arm-PCR of CDR3 regions and iRepertoire HTBI primers, TCR beta libraries were built. TCRdb analysed the multiplex PCR reads with MiXCR anew, one entry per CDR3 protein. The sample yields about 470,000 distinct CDR3 sequences, less than 25% seen once. The CDR3 has 15 amino acids. Germline V gives CDR1 SGHRS, CDR2 YFSETQ. The sample in question was peripheral blood mononuclear cells (PBMCs), obtained when the disease was refractory, from a patient treated with antithyroid drugs. This rearrangement joins TRBV5-1 to TRBJ2-6, with 7 bases fitting TRBD1. This sequence was found in a female donor with Graves disease. CDR3 DNA sequence: TGTGCCAGCAGCCACCAGGGGGCTGGGGCCAACGTCCTGACTTTC. It encodes CASSHQGAGANVLTF.